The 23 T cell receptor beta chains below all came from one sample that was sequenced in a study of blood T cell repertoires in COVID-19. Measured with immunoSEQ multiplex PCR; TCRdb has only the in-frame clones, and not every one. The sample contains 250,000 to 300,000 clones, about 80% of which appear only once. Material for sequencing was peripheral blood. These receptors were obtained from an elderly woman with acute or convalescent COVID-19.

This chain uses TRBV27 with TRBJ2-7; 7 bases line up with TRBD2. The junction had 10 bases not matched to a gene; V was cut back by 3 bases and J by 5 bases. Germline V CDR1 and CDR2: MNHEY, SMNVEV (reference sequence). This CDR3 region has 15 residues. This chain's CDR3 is CASSFRSGNIHEQYF. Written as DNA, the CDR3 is TGTGCCAGCAGTTTTCGGAGCGGGAATATTCACGAGCAGTACTTC.

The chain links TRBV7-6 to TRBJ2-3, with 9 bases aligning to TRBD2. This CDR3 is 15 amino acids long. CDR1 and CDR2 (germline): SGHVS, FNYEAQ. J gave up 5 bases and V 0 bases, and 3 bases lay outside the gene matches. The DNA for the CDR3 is TGTGCCAGCAGCTTAGCGGGAGCGGGAGGAGATACGCAGTATTTT. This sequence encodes CASSLAGAGGDTQYF.

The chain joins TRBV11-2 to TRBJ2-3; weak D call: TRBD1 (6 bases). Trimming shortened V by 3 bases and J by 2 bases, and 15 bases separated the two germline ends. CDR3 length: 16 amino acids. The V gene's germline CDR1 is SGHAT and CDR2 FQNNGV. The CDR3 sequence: CASSFRTRTDTDTQYF. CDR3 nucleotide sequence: TGTGCCAGCAGCTTCCGGACACGGACAGACACAGATACGCAGTATTTT.

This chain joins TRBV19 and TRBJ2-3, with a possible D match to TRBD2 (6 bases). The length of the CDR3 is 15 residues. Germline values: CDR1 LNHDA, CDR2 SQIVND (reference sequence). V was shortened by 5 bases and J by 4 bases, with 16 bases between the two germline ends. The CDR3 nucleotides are TGTGCCAGTAGTGGACGGGACTTCCCCTCAGATACGCAGTATTTT. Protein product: CASSGRDFPSDTQYF.

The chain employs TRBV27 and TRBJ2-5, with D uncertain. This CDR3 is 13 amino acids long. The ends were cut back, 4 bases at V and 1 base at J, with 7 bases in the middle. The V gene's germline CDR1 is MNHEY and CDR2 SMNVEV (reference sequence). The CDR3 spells CASSSRGQETQYF. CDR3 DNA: TGTGCCAGCAGTTCGCGAGGCCAAGAGACCCAGTACTTC.

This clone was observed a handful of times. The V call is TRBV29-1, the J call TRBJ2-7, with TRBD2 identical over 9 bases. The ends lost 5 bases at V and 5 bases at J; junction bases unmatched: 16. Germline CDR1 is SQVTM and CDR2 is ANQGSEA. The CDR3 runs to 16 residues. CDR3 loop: CSVSPLAGITAHEQYF. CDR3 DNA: TGCAGCGTTTCCCCGCTAGCGGGAATTACAGCGCACGAGCAGTACTTC.

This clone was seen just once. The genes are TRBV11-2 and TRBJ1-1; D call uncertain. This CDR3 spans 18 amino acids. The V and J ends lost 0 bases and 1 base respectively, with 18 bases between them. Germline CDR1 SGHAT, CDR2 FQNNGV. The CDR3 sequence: CASSLDLNRANSNTEAFF. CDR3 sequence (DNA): TGTGCCAGCAGCTTAGATTTGAACAGAGCTAATTCGAACACTGAAGCTTTCTTT. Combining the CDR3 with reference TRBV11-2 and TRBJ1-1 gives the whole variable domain EAGVAQSPRYKIIEKRQSVAFWCNPISGHATLYWYQQILGQGPKLLIQFQNNGVVDDSQLPKDRFSAERLKGVDSTLKIQPAKLEDSAVYLCASSLDLNRANSNTEAFFGQGTRLTVV.

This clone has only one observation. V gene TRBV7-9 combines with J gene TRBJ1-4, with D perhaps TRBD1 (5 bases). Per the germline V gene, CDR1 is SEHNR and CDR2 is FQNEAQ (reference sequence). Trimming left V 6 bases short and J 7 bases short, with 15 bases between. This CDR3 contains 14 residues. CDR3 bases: TGTGCCAGCAGTTACGGGACCGGGGGTGAAAAACTGTTTTTT. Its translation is CASSYGTGGEKLFF.

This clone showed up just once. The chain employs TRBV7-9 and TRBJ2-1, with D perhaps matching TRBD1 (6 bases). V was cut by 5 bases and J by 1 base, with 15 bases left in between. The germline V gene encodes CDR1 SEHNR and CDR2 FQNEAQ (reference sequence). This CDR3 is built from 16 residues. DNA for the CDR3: TGTGCCAGCAGCCCATCAGGGGTCTTATCCTACAATGAGCAGTTCTTC. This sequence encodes CASSPSGVLSYNEQFF.

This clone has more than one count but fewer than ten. The CDR3 nucleotides read TGTGCCAGCAGTGAAGTTACAGGGGCCAACTATGGCTACACCTTC. The encoded protein is CASSEVTGANYGYTF. The chain recombines TRBV6-1 with TRBJ1-2, with 7 positions matching TRBD1. The length of the CDR3 is 15 residues. Germline CDR1 MNHNS, CDR2 SASEGT. V lost 1 base and J lost 2; bases outside the gene matches: 4.

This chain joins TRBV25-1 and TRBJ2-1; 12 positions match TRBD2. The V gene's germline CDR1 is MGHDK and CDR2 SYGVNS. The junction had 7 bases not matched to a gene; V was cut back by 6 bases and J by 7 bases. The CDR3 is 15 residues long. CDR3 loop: CASSPGTSGFNEQFF. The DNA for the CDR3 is TGTGCCAGCAGCCCCGGGACTAGCGGGTTTAATGAGCAGTTCTTC. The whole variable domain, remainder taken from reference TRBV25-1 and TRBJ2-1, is EADIYQTPRYLVIGTGKKITLECSQTMGHDKMYWYQQDPGMELHLIHYSYGVNSTEKGDLSSESTVSRIRTEHFPLTLESARPSHTSQYLCASSPGTSGFNEQFFGPGTRLTVL.

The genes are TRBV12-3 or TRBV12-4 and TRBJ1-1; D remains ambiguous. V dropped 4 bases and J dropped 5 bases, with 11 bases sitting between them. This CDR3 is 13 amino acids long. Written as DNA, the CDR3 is TGTGCCAGCAGTTGGAGGGAGGGTACTGAAGCTTTCTTT. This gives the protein CASSWREGTEAFF.

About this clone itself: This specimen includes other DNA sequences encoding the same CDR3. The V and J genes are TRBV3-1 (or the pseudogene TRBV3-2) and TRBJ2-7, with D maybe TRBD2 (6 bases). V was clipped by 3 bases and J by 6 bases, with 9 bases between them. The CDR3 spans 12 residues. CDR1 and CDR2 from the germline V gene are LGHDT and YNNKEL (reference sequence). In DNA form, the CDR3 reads TGTGCCAGCAGCCAGGTTAGCGGCGAGCAGTACTTC. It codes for CASSQVSGEQYF.

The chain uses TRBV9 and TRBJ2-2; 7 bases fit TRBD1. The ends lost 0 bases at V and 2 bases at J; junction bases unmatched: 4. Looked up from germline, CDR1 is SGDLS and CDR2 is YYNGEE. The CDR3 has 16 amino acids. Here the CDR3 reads CASSVGWDRNTGELFF. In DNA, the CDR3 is TGTGCCAGCAGCGTAGGTTGGGACAGAAACACCGGGGAGCTGTTTTTT.

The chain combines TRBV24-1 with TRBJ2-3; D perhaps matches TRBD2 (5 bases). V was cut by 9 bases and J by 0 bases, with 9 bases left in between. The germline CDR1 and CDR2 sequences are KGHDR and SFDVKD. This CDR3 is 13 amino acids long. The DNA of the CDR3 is TGTGCCACCGCTGAGGGCAGCACAGATACGCAGTATTTT. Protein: CATAEGSTDTQYF.

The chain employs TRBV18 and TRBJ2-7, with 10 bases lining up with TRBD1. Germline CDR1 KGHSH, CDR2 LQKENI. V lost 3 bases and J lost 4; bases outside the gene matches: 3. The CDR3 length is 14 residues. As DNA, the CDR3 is TGTGCCAGCTCACCCCGGGACAGGGGATACGAGCAGTACTTC. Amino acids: CASSPRDRGYEQYF.

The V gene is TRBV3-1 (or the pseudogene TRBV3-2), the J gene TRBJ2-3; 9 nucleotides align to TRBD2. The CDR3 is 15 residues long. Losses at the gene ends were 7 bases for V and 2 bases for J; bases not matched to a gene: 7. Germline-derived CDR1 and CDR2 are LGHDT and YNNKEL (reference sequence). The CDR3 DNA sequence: TGTGCCAGCAAAACGGGCGGGAGGGCCACAGATACGCAGTATTTT. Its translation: CASKTGGRATDTQYF.

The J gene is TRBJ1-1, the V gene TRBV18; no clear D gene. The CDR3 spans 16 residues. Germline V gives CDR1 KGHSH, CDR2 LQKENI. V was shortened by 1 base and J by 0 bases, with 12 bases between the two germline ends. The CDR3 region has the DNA TGTGCCAGCTCACCACAGCAGGTACGGATGAACACTGAAGCTTTCTTT. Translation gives CASSPQQVRMNTEAFF.

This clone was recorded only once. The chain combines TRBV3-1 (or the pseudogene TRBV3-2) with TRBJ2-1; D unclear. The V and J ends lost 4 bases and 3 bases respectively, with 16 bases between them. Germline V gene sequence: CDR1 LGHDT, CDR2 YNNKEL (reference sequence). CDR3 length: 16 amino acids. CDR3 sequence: CASSPEYRGIYNEQFF. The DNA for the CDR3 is TGTGCCAGCAGCCCTGAATACCGCGGTATCTACAATGAGCAGTTCTTC.

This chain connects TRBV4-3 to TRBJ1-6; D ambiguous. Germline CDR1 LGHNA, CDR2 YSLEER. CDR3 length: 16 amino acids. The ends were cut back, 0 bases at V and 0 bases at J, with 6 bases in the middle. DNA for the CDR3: TGCGCCAGCAGCCAAGATTGGAGCTCCTATAATTCACCCCTCCACTTT. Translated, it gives CASSQDWSSYNSPLHF.

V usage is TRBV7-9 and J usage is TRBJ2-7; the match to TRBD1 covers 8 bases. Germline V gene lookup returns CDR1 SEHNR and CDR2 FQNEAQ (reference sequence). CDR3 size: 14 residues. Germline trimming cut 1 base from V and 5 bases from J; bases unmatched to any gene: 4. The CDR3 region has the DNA TGTGCCAGCAGCTTAGGGGACAGGTTAAACGAGCAGTACTTC. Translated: CASSLGDRLNEQYF.

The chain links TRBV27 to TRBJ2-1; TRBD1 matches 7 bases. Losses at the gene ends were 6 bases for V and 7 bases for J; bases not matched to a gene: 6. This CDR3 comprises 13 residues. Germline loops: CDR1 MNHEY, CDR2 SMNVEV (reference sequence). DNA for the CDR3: TGTGCCAGCAGGTCCGACAGGGAGAATGAGCAGTTCTTC. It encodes CASRSDRENEQFF.

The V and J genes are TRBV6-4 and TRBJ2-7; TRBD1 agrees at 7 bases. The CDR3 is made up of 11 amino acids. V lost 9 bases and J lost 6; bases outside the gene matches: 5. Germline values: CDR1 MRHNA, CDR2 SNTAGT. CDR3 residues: CASYRGPEQYF. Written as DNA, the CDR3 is TGTGCCAGTTACAGGGGTCCCGAGCAGTACTTC.